The 11 T cell receptor beta chains given below trace back to one sample, sequenced in a study of blood T cell repertoires in COVID-19. Clones were sequenced by immunoSEQ multiplex PCR, and TCRdb holds only the in-frame ones, with some missing. Here the sample spans around 200,000 clones, around 80% being singletons. The sample taken for sequencing was peripheral blood. The receptors come from a woman at least 80 years old with active or convalescent COVID-19.

The chain links TRBV5-4 to TRBJ2-7; D unclear. Trimming cost V 3 bases and J 3 bases, with 13 bases left between them. This CDR3 comprises 14 residues. Germline V lookup: CDR1 SGHNT, CDR2 YYREEE (reference sequence). The CDR3 DNA sequence: TGTGCCAGCAGCTCAGACCTAGGATTCTACGAGCAGTACTTC. Its translation is CASSSDLGFYEQYF.

This clone came up once. The chain couples TRBV5-4 to TRBJ1-3; a possible D gene is TRBD1 (5 bases). This CDR3 comprises 16 residues. Germline V CDR1 and CDR2: SGHNT, YYREEE (reference sequence). Trimming took off 4 bases at V and 2 bases at J, with 16 bases between the two ends. The CDR3: CASSPGGVPPGNTIYF. In DNA, the CDR3 is TGTGCCAGCAGCCCCGGGGGGGTCCCCCCTGGAAACACCATATATTTT.

This clone turned up a few times. The rearrangement links TRBV7-9 to TRBJ2-1; possible D gene TRBD1, 6 bases. Germline-derived CDR1 and CDR2 are SEHNR and FQNEAQ (reference sequence). CDR3 length: 13 amino acids. V lost 1 base and J lost 10, with 11 bases in between. CDR3 nucleotides: TGTGCCAGCAGCTTAGGCCCAGGGGACGAGCAGTTCTTC. Amino acids: CASSLGPGDEQFF.

This chain uses TRBV7-2 with TRBJ2-4; D might be TRBD2 (5 bases). The germline V gene has CDR1 SGHTA and CDR2 FQGNSA. The V and J ends lost 6 bases and 7 bases respectively, with 16 bases between them. The CDR3 totals 14 residues. The CDR3 DNA sequence: TGTGCCAGCAGGGAGACCACGCGGGCTAACATTCAGTACTTC. Protein product: CASRETTRANIQYF.

This clone appeared a single time. The J gene is TRBJ2-5, the V gene TRBV10-2, with 10 positions matching TRBD1. CDR1 and CDR2 from the germline V gene are WSHSY and SAAADI. V lost 6 bases to trimming and J lost 4 bases; unmatched junction nucleotides: 11. The CDR3 loop spans 16 amino acids. The CDR3 DNA follows: TGCGCCAGCAGAGAGATCGACAGGGGGCTAGGAGAGACCCAGTACTTC. As protein: CASREIDRGLGETQYF.

The chain couples TRBV27 to TRBJ2-7; D perhaps matches TRBD1 (5 bases). The CDR3 runs 13 residues. CDR1 is MNHEY, CDR2 SMNVEV, per germline (reference sequence). V was trimmed by 5 bases and J by 5 bases, leaving 13 bases between them. Here the CDR3 reads CASSPPQGNEQYF. The CDR3 coding sequence is TGTGCCAGCAGTCCCCCCCAGGGAAACGAGCAGTACTTC.

The chain has TRBV15 and TRBJ1-5, with TRBD1 identical over 9 bases. The V gene's germline CDR1 is LNHNV and CDR2 YYDKDF (reference sequence). The CDR3 runs to 18 residues. The V and J ends lost 5 bases and 1 base, in that order; junction bases with no gene match: 12. The CDR3 DNA is TGTGCCACCAGCGAAAGAGGTACGGGACAGGGAAGCAATCAGCCCCAGCATTTT. It is translated as CATSERGTGQGSNQPQHF.

The chain links TRBV7-3 to TRBJ2-5; D gene uncertain. Germline lookup yields CDR1 SGHTA and CDR2 FQGTGA. The CDR3 has 13 amino acids. The V and J ends lost 5 bases and 3 bases respectively, with 10 bases between them. The CDR3 DNA sequence: TGTGCCAGCAGCCCGGGTAGCAAAGAGACCCAGTACTTC. This gives the protein CASSPGSKETQYF.

CDR3 protein: CASSDNYGSYGYTF. In DNA form, the CDR3 reads TGTGCCAGCAGTGACAACTACGGGTCGTATGGCTACACCTTC. The chain combines TRBV6-4 with TRBJ1-2; unclear D gene. Trimming pared 2 bases from V and 5 bases from J, leaving 12 bases between. Germline values: CDR1 MRHNA, CDR2 SNTAGT. The CDR3 is 14 residues long.

The J gene is TRBJ2-3, the V gene TRBV14; D unresolved. V lost 1 base, J lost 8 bases, and 13 bases lay in between. The CDR3 totals 14 residues. CDR1 is SGHDN and CDR2 is FVKESK in the germline V gene. CDR3 region: CASSQGSLGVTQYF. The DNA for the CDR3 is TGTGCCAGCAGCCAAGGAAGCCTAGGAGTTACGCAGTATTTT.

The chain recombines TRBV5-1 with TRBJ1-1; D possibly corresponds to TRBD1 (6 bases). The CDR3 spans 14 residues. With 4 bases removed from V and 0 bases from J, the gap between germline ends came to 10 bases. Per germline, CDR1 SGHRS and CDR2 YFSETQ. The CDR3 DNA is TGCGCCAGCAGCCATCAGGGGATGAACACTGAAGCTTTCTTT. Protein product: CASSHQGMNTEAFF. Full variable domain (rest looked up from reference TRBV5-1 and TRBJ1-1): KAGVTQTPRYLIKTRGQQVTLSCSPISGHRSVSWYQQTPGQGLQFLFEYFSETQRNKGNFPGRFSGRQFSNSRSEMNVSTLELGDSALYLCASSHQGMNTEAFFGQGTRLTVV.